This is a list of T cell receptor beta chains from one sample in a study of blood T cell repertoires in COVID-19. Here immunoSEQ multiplex PCR was the method, and the copy in TCRdb shows in-frame clones only, minus some. The repertoire holds 140,000 to 150,000 clones, with around 81% as singletons. Sequenced material: peripheral blood. These receptors originate from a woman aged 40 to 50 with active or convalescent COVID-19. The CDR3 runs from the conserved cysteine through the conserved F or W. D genes are given only for firm matches. For some rows the clone size is stated as once, few or many, or as a class when expanded; others skip it.

CASSPGLAGASGELFF | TGTGCCAGCAGCCCGGGACTAGCGGGAGCTTCCGGGGAGCTGTTTTTT | TRBJ2-2 | TRBD2 | TRBV9 | once
CASSYSRRRWTGELFF | TGTGCCAGCAGTTACTCAAGGAGGAGGTGGACCGGGGAGCTGTTTTTT | TRBJ2-2 | . | TRBV6-5 | .
CASSLQGGREEDTQYF | TGTGCCAGCAGCCTACAGGGAGGGAGAGAGGAAGATACGCAGTATTTT | TRBJ2-3 | . | TRBV7-8 | .
CASSRIRDSNTEAFF | TGCGCCAGCAGTCGAATCCGGGACAGCAACACTGAAGCTTTCTTT | TRBJ1-1 | TRBD1 | TRBV5-1 | .
CASSQETSGGRREQFF | TGCGCCAGCAGCCAAGAGACTAGCGGGGGAAGGCGTGAGCAGTTCTTC | TRBJ2-1 | TRBD2 | TRBV4-1 | .
CASSEAGTVNEKLFF | TGTGCCAGCAGTGAAGCGGGGACAGTTAATGAAAAACTGTTTTTT | TRBJ1-4 | TRBD1 | TRBV6-1 | .
CASGTGGWYGYTF | TGTGCCAGTGGGACAGGGGGCTGGTATGGCTACACCTTC | TRBJ1-2 | TRBD1 | TRBV19 | .
CASSPSLQGTYEQYF | TGTGCCAGCAGCCCCTCGTTACAGGGTACGTACGAGCAGTACTTC | TRBJ2-7 | . | TRBV7-2 | .
CASRGRDRAAQQYF | TGTGCCAGCAGGGGCCGGGACAGGGCTGCACAGCAGTACTTC | TRBJ2-7 | TRBD1 | TRBV28 | .
CASSPGGPGYTTDTQYF | TGTGCCAGCAGCCCTGGTGGACCGGGATACACCACAGATACGCAGTATTTT | TRBJ2-3 | . | TRBV6-2/TRBV6-3 | .
CASSPPGGWPGEQYF | TGTGCCAGCAGCCCGCCGGGGGGATGGCCTGGCGAGCAGTACTTC | TRBJ2-7 | TRBD2 | TRBV7-8 | .
CASSIILAGAPETQYF | TGTGCCAGTAGTATAATTCTAGCGGGAGCCCCAGAGACCCAGTACTTC | TRBJ2-5 | TRBD2 | TRBV19 | .
CASSTSSGGSYNEQFF | TGTGCCAGCAGCACGTCTAGCGGGGGCTCCTACAATGAGCAGTTCTTC | TRBJ2-1 | TRBD2 | TRBV9 | .
CASFRDSLYEQYF | TGTGCCAGTTTCCGGGACAGTCTCTACGAGCAGTACTTC | TRBJ2-7 | . | TRBV21-1 | .
CASSMTGAEAFF | TGTGCCAGCAGCATGACAGGGGCTGAAGCTTTCTTT | TRBJ1-1 | TRBD1 | TRBV5-6 | .
CASRQGDRADTQYF | TGTGCCAGCCGACAGGGGGACCGGGCAGATACGCAGTATTTT | TRBJ2-3 | TRBD1 | TRBV9 | .
CASSEAQSGLFYGYTF | TGTGCCAGCAGTGAAGCGCAGTCAGGGCTCTTCTATGGCTACACCTTC | TRBJ1-2 | . | TRBV6-1 | few
CASRHTGGSYEQYF | TGTGCCAGCAGACACACAGGGGGCAGTTACGAGCAGTACTTC | TRBJ2-7 | TRBD1 | TRBV25-1 | .
CATSGNRKGVAGVPYNEQFF | TGTGCCACCAGTGGGAATCGGAAGGGGGTAGCGGGAGTCCCCTACAATGAGCAGTTCTTC | TRBJ2-1 | TRBD2 | TRBV24-1 | few
CASSLAREGGYTF | TGTGCCAGCAGTTTAGCCAGGGAGGGTGGCTACACCTTC | TRBJ1-2 | . | TRBV28 | few
CASSFAGDGYTF | TGTGCCAGCAGTTTTGCAGGGGACGGCTACACCTTC | TRBJ1-2 | . | TRBV27 | .
CASKSRRDEQYF | TGTGCCAGTAAATCACGGCGGGACGAGCAGTACTTC | TRBJ2-7 | . | TRBV19 | .
CASSPPTKGNYGYTF | TGTGCCAGCAGCCCGCCTACGAAGGGGAACTATGGCTACACCTTC | TRBJ1-2 | . | TRBV3-1/TRBV3-2 | .
CASSPRTSGDNEQFF | TGTGCCAGCAGCCCCCGGACTAGCGGGGACAATGAGCAGTTCTTC | TRBJ2-1 | TRBD2 | TRBV4-2 | .
CASSFSPQGARTGELFF | TGTGCCAGCAGCTTTTCCCCTCAGGGGGCGCGAACCGGGGAGCTGTTTTTT | TRBJ2-2 | TRBD1 | TRBV7-2 | .
CASSAPGGYGYTF | TGTGCCAGCAGCGCCCCAGGGGGTTATGGCTACACCTTC | TRBJ1-2 | TRBD1 | TRBV5-6 | .
CASSLHPTSGLSTDTQYF | TGCGCCAGCAGCTTGCACCCGACTAGCGGTCTTAGCACAGATACGCAGTATTTT | TRBJ2-3 | TRBD2 | TRBV5-1 | .
CASKSNRREASNEQFF | TGTGCCAGCAAATCCAATAGGCGGGAGGCGTCCAATGAGCAGTTCTTC | TRBJ2-1 | TRBD2 | TRBV28 | .
CASSINRGDTQYF | TGTGCCAGTAGTATTAACAGGGGGGATACGCAGTATTTT | TRBJ2-3 | TRBD1 | TRBV19 | .
CASNTYDGYGTEAFF | TGTGCCAGTAATACCTATGACGGGTATGGGACTGAAGCTTTCTTT | TRBJ1-1 | . | TRBV19 | .
CASSYSGAMNTEAFF | TGTGCCAGCAGTTACTCAGGAGCCATGAACACTGAAGCTTTCTTT | TRBJ1-1 | . | TRBV6-5 | .
CASSRRGAGTEAFF | TGTGCCAGCAGCCGCAGGGGCGCAGGGACTGAAGCTTTCTTT | TRBJ1-1 | . | TRBV3-1/TRBV3-2 | .
CASSSPPGSGYTDTQYF | TGTGCCAGCAGTTCACCGCCGGGTAGCGGCTACACAGATACGCAGTATTTT | TRBJ2-3 | . | TRBV28 | .
CASSQGIHQPQHF | TGTGCCAGTAGCCAGGGAATTCATCAGCCCCAGCATTTT | TRBJ1-5 | . | TRBV19 | .
CASSLEGGGPNEQYF | TGTGCCAGCAGCTTAGAGGGAGGGGGACCGAACGAGCAGTACTTC | TRBJ2-7 | . | TRBV7-9 | .
CATSTGGISSYNSPLHF | TGTGCCACCTCCACCGGGGGGATAAGCTCCTATAATTCACCCCTCCACTTT | TRBJ1-6 | . | TRBV19 | .
CASSLFGQPQHF | TGTGCCAGCAGTTTATTCGGTCAGCCCCAGCATTTT | TRBJ1-5 | . | TRBV28 | .
CASRQGDTTGELFF | TGTGCCAGCAGGCAGGGGGACACCACCGGGGAGCTGTTTTTT | TRBJ2-2 | TRBD1 | TRBV2 | .
CASSLTTGVQHF | TGTGCCAGCAGTTTAACTACGGGTGTCCAGCATTTT | TRBJ1-5 | . | TRBV28 | .
CASSLGGGEKLFF | TGCGCCAGCAGCTTGGGGGGAGGTGAAAAACTGTTTTTT | TRBJ1-4 | . | TRBV5-1 | .
CASSIRTGLYEQYF | TGTGCCAGTAGTATTAGGACAGGGCTCTACGAGCAGTACTTC | TRBJ2-7 | TRBD1 | TRBV19 | .
CASSPYRGLRSYEQYF | TGTGCCAGCAGCCCTTACAGGGGTTTGCGGTCCTACGAGCAGTACTTC | TRBJ2-7 | TRBD1 | TRBV7-8 | few
CASSKMRGGEQYF | TGTGCCAGTAGTAAGATGAGGGGAGGGGAGCAGTACTTC | TRBJ2-7 | TRBD2 | TRBV19 | .